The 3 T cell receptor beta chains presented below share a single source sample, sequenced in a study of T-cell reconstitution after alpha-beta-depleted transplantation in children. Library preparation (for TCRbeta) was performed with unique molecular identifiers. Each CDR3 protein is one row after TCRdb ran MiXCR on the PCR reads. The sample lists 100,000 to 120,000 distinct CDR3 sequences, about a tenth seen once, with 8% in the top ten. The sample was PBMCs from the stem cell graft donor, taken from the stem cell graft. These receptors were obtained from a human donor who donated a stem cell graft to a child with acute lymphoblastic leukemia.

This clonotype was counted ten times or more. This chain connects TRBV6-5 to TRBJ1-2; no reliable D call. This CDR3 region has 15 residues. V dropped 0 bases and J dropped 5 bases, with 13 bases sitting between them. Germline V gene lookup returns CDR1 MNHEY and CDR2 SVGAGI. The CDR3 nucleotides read TGTGCCAGCAGTTACTCGGCAGGTCATCTTTATGGCTACACCTTC. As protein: CASSYSAGHLYGYTF.

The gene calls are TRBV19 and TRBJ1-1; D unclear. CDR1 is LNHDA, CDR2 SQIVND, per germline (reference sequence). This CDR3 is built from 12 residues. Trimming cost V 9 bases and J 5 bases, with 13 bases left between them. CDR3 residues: CASRELGTEAFF. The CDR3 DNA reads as TGTGCCAGCCGAGAATTGGGAACTGAAGCTTTCTTT.

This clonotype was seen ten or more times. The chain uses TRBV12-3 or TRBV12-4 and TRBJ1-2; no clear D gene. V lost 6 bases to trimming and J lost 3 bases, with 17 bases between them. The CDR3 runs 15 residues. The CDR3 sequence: CASRSLGRIDYGYTF. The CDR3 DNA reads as TGTGCCAGCAGATCCCTCGGACGGATAGACTATGGCTACACCTTC.